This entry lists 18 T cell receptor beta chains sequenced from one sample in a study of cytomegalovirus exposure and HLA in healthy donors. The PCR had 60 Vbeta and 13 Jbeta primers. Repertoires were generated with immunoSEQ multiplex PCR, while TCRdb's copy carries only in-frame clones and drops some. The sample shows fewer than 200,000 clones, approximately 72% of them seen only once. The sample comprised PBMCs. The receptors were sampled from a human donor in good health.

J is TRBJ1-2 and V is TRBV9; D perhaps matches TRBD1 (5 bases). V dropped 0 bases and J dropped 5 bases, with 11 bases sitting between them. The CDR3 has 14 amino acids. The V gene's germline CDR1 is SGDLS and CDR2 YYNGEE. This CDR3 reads CASSVDDSWYGYTF. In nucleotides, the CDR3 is TGTGCCAGCAGCGTAGATGACAGTTGGTATGGCTACACCTTC.

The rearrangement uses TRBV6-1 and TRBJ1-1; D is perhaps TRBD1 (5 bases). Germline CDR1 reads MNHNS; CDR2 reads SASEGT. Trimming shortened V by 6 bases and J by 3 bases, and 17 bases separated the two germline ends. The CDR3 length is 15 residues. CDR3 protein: CASRIMGWGDTEAFF. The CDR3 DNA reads TGTGCCAGCAGAATCATGGGGTGGGGGGACACTGAAGCTTTCTTT.

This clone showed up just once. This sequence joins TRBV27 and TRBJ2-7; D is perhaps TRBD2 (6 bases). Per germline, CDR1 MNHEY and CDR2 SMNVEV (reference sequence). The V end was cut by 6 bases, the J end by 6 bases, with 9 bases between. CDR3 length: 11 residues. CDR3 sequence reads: CASRTGSEQYF. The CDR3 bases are TGTGCCAGCAGGACCGGGAGCGAGCAGTACTTC.

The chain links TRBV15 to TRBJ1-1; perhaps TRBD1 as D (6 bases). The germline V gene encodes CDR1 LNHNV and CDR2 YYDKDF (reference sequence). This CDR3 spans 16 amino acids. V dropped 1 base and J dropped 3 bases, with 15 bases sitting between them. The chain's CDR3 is CATSRGSGGKDTEAFF. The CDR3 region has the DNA TGTGCCACCAGCAGAGGATCGGGGGGCAAGGACACTGAAGCTTTCTTT.

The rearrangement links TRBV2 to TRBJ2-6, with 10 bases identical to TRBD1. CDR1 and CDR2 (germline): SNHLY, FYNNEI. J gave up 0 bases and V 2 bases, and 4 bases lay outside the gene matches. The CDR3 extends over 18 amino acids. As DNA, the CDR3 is TGTGCCAGCAGTGAAAGGGGACAGGGGCTCTCTGGGGCCAACGTCCTGACTTTC. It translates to CASSERGQGLSGANVLTF.

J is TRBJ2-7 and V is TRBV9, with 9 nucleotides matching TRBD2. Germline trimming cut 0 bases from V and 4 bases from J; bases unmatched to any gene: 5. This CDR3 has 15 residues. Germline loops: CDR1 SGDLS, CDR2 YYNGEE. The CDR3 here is CASSVASGESYEQYF. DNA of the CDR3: TGTGCCAGCAGCGTAGCTAGCGGGGAGTCGTACGAGCAGTACTTC.

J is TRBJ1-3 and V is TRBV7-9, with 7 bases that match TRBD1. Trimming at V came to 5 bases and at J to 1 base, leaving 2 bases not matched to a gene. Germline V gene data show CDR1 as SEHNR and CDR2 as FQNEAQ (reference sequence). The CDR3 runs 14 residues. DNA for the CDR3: TGTGCCAGCAGCACACAGGGGTCTGGAAACACCATATATTTT. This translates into CASSTQGSGNTIYF.

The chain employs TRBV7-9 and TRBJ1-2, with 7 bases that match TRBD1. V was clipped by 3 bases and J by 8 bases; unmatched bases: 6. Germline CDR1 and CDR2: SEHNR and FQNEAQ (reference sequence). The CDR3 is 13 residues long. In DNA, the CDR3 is TGTGCCAGCAGCTTGCAAGGGGGCAGAGGCTACACCTTC. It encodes CASSLQGGRGYTF. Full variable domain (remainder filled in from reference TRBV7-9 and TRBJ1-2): DTGVSQNPRHKITKRGQNVTFRCDPISEHNRLYWYRQTLGQGPEFLTYFQNEAQLEKSRLLSDRFSAERPKGSFSTLEIQRTEQGDSAMYLCASSLQGGRGYTFGSGTRLTVV.

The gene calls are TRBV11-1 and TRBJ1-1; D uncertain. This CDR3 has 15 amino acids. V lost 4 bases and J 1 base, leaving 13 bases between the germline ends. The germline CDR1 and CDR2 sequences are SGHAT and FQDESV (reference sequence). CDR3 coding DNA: TGTGCCAGCAGCTACCCCCAAGCGGGGAACACTGAAGCTTTCTTT. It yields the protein CASSYPQAGNTEAFF.

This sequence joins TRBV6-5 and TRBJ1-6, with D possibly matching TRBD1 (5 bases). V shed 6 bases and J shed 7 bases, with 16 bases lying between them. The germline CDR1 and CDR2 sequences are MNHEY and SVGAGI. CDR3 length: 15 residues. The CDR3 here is CASSQGRGGNSPLHF. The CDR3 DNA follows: TGTGCCAGCAGCCAAGGGCGGGGGGGGAATTCACCCCTCCACTTT.

The chain's CDR3 is CATSGTGELFF. CDR3 in DNA: TGCGCCACCTCGGGCACCGGGGAGCTGTTTTTT. The chain is built from TRBV5-1 and TRBJ2-2; D is ambiguous. The CDR3 spans 11 residues. The germline V gene encodes CDR1 SGHRS and CDR2 YFSETQ. V was trimmed by 9 bases and J by 4 bases, leaving 7 bases between them.

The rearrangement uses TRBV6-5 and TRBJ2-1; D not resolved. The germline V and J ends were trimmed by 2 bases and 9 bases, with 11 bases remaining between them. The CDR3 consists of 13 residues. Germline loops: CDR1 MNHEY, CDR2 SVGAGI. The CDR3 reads CASSYGLEAEQFF. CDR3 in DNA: TGTGCCAGCAGTTACGGGTTAGAGGCTGAGCAGTTCTTC.

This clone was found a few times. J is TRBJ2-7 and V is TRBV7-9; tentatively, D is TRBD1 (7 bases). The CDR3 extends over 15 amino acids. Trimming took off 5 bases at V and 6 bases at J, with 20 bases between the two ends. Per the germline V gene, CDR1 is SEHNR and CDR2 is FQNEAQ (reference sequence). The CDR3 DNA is TGTGCCAGCAGCCCGGACAGTCAGGGGGGCGCCGAGCAGTACTTC. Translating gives CASSPDSQGGAEQYF.

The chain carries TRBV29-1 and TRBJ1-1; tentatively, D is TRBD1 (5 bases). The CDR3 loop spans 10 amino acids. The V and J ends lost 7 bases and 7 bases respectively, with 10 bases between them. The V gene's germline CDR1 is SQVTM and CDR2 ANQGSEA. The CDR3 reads CSGGDGEAFF. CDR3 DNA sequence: TGCAGCGGCGGGGACGGTGAAGCTTTCTTT.

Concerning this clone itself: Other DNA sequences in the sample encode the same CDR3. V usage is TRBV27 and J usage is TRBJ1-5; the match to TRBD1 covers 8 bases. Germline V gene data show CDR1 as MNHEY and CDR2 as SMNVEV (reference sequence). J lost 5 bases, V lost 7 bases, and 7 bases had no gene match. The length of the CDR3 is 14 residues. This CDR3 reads CASTPGQGHQPQHF. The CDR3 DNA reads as TGTGCCAGCACCCCCGGACAGGGACATCAGCCCCAGCATTTT.

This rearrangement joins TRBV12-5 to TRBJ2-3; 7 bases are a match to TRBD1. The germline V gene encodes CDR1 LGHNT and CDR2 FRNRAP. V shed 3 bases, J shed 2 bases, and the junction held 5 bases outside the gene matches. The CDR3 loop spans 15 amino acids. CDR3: CASGFRQGFTDTQYF. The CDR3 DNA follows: TGTGCTAGTGGTTTCAGACAGGGATTCACAGATACGCAGTATTTT.

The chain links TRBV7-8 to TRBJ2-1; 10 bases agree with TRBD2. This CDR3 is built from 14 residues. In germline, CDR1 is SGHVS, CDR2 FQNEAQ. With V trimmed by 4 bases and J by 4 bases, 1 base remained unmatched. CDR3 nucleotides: TGTGCCAGCAGCTCTAGCGGGGGATACAATGAGCAGTTCTTC. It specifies CASSSSGGYNEQFF.

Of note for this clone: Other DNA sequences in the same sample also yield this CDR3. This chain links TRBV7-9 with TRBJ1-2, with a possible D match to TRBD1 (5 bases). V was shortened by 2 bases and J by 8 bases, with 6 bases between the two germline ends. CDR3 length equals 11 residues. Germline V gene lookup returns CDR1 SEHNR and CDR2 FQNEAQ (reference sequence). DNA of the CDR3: TGTGCCAGCAGCTTACAGGGAGGCTACACCTTC. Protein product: CASSLQGGYTF. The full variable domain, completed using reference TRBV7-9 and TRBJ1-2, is DTGVSQNPRHKITKRGQNVTFRCDPISEHNRLYWYRQTLGQGPEFLTYFQNEAQLEKSRLLSDRFSAERPKGSFSTLEIQRTEQGDSAMYLCASSLQGGYTFGSGTRLTVV.